This T cell receptor beta chain was captured in a study of T cells in localized non-small cell lung cancer. Study-wide results and caveats: Among the top 100 tumor clones, a median about 60 appeared in adjacent lung. Uninvolved adjacent lung had higher T cell clonality than tumor and all other tissues. Heterogeneity remains possible because sequencing was limited to only one tumor region.

V lost 6 bases and J lost 4, with 21 bases in between. Germline CDR1 MDHEN, CDR2 SYDVKM. The CDR3 sequence is 16 residues long. Using immunoSEQ multiplex PCR, the repertoire was profiled, and TCRdb retains in-frame clones only, with some absent. The data hold around 31,000 clones, with roughly 87% observed a single time. On this clone itself: The antigen is unknown.

This specimen was peripheral blood, taken before any cancer treatment. The chain carries TRBV28 and TRBJ2-5; D is possibly TRBD1 (5 bases). This clonotype was obtained from a woman aged 40-69 years with stage I lung adenocarcinoma. The CDR3 protein is CASSRIRGRQGETQYF. In DNA, the CDR3 is TGTGCCAGCAGCCGTATTAGGGGCAGGCAGGGAGAGACCCAGTACTTC.